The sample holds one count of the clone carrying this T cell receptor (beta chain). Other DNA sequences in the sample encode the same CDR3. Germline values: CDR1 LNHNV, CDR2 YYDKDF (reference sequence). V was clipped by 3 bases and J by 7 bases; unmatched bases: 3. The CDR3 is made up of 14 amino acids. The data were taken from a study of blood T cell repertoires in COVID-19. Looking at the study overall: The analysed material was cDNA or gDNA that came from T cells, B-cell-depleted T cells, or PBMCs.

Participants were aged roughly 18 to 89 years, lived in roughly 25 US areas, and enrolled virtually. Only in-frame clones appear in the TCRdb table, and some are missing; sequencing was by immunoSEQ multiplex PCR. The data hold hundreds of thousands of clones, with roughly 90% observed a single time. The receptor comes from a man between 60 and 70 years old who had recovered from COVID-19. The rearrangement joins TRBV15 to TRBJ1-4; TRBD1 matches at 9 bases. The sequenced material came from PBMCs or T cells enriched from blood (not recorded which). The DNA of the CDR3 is TGTGCCACCAGCAGGGACAGGGGTAGTGAAAAACTGTTTTTT. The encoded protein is CATSRDRGSEKLFF. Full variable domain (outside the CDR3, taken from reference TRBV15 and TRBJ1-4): DAMVIQNPRYQVTQFGKPVTLSCSQTLNHNVMYWYQQKSSQAPKLLFHYYDKDFNNEADTPDNFQSRRPNTSFCFLDIRSPGLGDTAMYLCATSRDRGSEKLFFGSGTQLSVL.